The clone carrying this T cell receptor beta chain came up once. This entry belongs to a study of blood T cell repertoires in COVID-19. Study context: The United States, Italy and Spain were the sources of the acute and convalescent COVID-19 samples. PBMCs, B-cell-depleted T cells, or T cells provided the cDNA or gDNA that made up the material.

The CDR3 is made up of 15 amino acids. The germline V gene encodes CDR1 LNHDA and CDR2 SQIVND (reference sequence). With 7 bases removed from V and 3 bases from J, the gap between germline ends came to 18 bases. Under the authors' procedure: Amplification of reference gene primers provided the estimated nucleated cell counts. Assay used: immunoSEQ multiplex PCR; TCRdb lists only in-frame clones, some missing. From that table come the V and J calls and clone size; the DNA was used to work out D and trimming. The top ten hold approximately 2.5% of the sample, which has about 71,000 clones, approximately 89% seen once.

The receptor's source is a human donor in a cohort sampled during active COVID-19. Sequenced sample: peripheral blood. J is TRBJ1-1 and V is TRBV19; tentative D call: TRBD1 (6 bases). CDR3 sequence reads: CASTRGRLTYTEAFF. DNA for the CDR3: TGTGCCAGTACGCGGGGGCGTCTTACATACACTGAAGCTTTCTTT.